This T cell receptor (beta chain) was sequenced in a study of cytomegalovirus exposure and HLA in healthy donors. At the level of the study: An early data release held tens of millions of unique TCRs from HLA-typed donors. The Caucasian-associated ancestry cluster held about 80% of some 420 genotyped donors.

V was trimmed by 0 bases and J by 7 bases, leaving 4 bases between them. Germline V gene sequence: CDR1 SGHTA, CDR2 FQGNSA. This CDR3 has 11 amino acids. The study ran its PCR with 60 Vbeta and 13 Jbeta primers. Sequencing was performed with immunoSEQ multiplex PCR; in TCRdb, only in-frame clones are kept and a portion is missing. The data show 90,000 to 130,000 clones, and the top ten clones hold 3.7%. This chain connects TRBV7-2 to TRBJ2-7, with no clear D. This TCR was recovered from a man younger than 45 in good health and CMV-seronegative. Sample: PBMCs. The CDR3 DNA sequence: TGTGCCAGCAGCTTAGCGCGTGAGCAGTACTTC. Protein sequence: CASSLAREQYF.